The following is a TCR beta chain sequence with its context. Its antigen is still unknown. This entry is derived from a study of OX40 agonist ivuxolimab in advanced cancers. Study observations and caveats: No antigen was identified for the clonally expanded peripheral T cells.

The repertoire was sequenced with immunoSEQ multiplex PCR; TCRdb's copy has only in-frame clones and lacks some. Of about 57,000 clones in the sample, over 80% were seen once. CDR3 length equals 17 residues. The V gene end was trimmed by 0 bases and the J gene end by 5 bases; junction bases not matched to a gene: 8. Germline lookup yields CDR1 SGHDN and CDR2 FVKESK. This TCR was sampled from an adult with an advanced solid tumor such as melanoma, head and neck, liver or kidney cancer. Sequences were derived from CD4+ or CD8+ T cells sorted from blood, sampled in a trial of the OX40 agonist ivuxolimab. The chain joins TRBV14 to TRBJ2-2; 8 nucleotides agree with TRBD1. The chain's CDR3 is CASSQDMDRARTGELFF. The CDR3 bases are TGTGCCAGCAGCCAAGATATGGACAGGGCGAGGACCGGGGAGCTGTTTTTT.